The 5 T cell receptor beta chains below were found in one sample sequenced in a study of cytomegalovirus exposure and HLA in healthy donors. PCR amplification relied on 60 Vbeta primers (plus 13 Jbeta primers). The assay was immunoSEQ multiplex PCR, and TCRdb's table has in-frame clones only and misses some. This repertoire shows fewer than 200,000 clones, approximately 78% found once; its top ten account for approximately 2%. The sample was PBMCs. Every receptor here comes from a woman aged 18-30 years in good health and CMV-seronegative.

The chain combines TRBV19 with TRBJ1-6, with 10 bases that match TRBD1. Per the germline V gene, CDR1 is LNHDA and CDR2 is SQIVND (reference sequence). J lost 0 bases, V lost 8 bases, and 13 bases had no gene match. The CDR3 consists of 19 residues. Here the CDR3 reads CASQETGGLTSSYNSPLHF. CDR3 sequence (DNA): TGTGCCAGTCAGGAGACAGGGGGCCTTACAAGCTCCTATAATTCACCCCTCCACTTT.

Worth noting for this clone: The sample carries other DNA sequences with the same CDR3. The chain links TRBV9 to TRBJ1-6, with unresolved D. The CDR3 is made up of 14 amino acids. CDR1 SGDLS and CDR2 YYNGEE come from the germline V gene. The V end lost 0 bases, the J end lost 5 bases, and 6 bases lay between the germline ends. In nucleotides, the CDR3 is TGTGCCAGCAGCGTAGGGGGAGATAATTCACCCCTCCACTTT. Its protein product is CASSVGGDNSPLHF. Full variable domain (remainder filled in from reference TRBV9 and TRBJ1-6): DSGVTQTPKHLITATGQRVTLRCSPRSGDLSVYWYQQSLDQGLQFLIQYYNGEERAKGNILERFSAQQFPDLHSELNLSSLELGDSALYFCASSVGGDNSPLHFGNGTRLTVT.

In its sample, this clone was seen a few times. CDR3 protein: CASRNAGSPEAFF. The CDR3 coding sequence is TGTGCCAGCAGAAATGCGGGTTCCCCTGAAGCTTTCTTT. The chain employs TRBV28 and TRBJ1-1; no clear D. The CDR3 loop spans 13 amino acids. Germline V gene sequence: CDR1 MDHEN, CDR2 SYDVKM. The germline V and J ends were trimmed by 6 bases and 6 bases, with 14 bases remaining between them. Drawing the rest from reference TRBV28 and TRBJ1-1, the complete variable domain is DVKVTQSSRYLVKRTGEKVFLECVQDMDHENMFWYRQDPGLGLRLIYFSYDVKMKEKGDIPEGYSVSREKKERFSLILESASTNQTSMYLCASRNAGSPEAFFGQGTRLTVV.

The V call is TRBV9, the J call TRBJ2-1, with D tentatively TRBD2 (5 bases). Germline V gene sequence: CDR1 SGDLS, CDR2 YYNGEE. The V end was cut by 2 bases, the J end by 5 bases, with 17 bases between. There are 16 residues in the CDR3. In DNA form, the CDR3 reads TGTGCCAGCAGCGTGAGGGCTCCCTCAACGAACAATGAGCAGTTCTTC. It specifies CASSVRAPSTNNEQFF.

This sequence joins TRBV7-9 and TRBJ1-4; D is uncertain. The germline V gene encodes CDR1 SEHNR and CDR2 FQNEAQ (reference sequence). The V and J ends lost 5 bases and 0 bases respectively, with 16 bases between them. This CDR3 comprises 17 residues. This chain's CDR3 is CASSHPYPRATNEKLFF. CDR3 coding DNA: TGTGCCAGCAGCCACCCCTACCCAAGAGCAACTAATGAAAAACTGTTTTTT. Together with reference TRBV7-9 and TRBJ1-4, the CDR3 gives the full variable domain: DTGVSQNPRHKITKRGQNVTFRCDPISEHNRLYWYRQTLGQGPEFLTYFQNEAQLEKSRLLSDRFSAERPKGSFSTLEIQRTEQGDSAMYLCASSHPYPRATNEKLFFGSGTQLSVL.